Each of the 3 T cell receptor beta chains below was sequenced from the same sample in a study of neurological immune-mediated disorders. TCRdb re-derived calls from the 5' RACE reads in MiXCR, one entry per CDR3 protein. The data contain 45,000 to 65,000 distinct CDR3 sequences, 3% to 3.5% of them singletons. The sample comprised PBMCs. The source of these receptors is a man in his forties with multiple sclerosis.

The sample holds many counts of this clonotype. The chain recombines TRBV9 with TRBJ1-6; D gene uncertain. The CDR3 covers 14 residues. Trimming removed 0 bases at V and 8 bases at J, with 9 bases between. The germline CDR1 and CDR2 sequences are SGDLS and YYNGEE. CDR3 coding DNA: TGTGCCAGCAGCGTAGACCAGGCCTATTCACCCCTCCACTTT. Translating it yields CASSVDQAYSPLHF.

The table lists this clonotype with many counts. The V and J genes are TRBV20-1 and TRBJ1-1; D not certain. V was cut by 6 bases and J by 3 bases, with 14 bases left in between. CDR1 and CDR2 from the germline V gene are DFQATT and SNEGSKA (reference sequence). This CDR3 is built from 13 residues. CDR3 sequence (DNA): TGCAGTGCCCCGATGGATTTTGACACTGAAGCTTTCTTT. Translating it yields CSAPMDFDTEAFF.

This clonotype was recorded many times. This chain joins TRBV20-1 and TRBJ2-6, with D hard to call. Germline CDR1 DFQATT, CDR2 SNEGSKA (reference sequence). CDR3 length: 14 amino acids. V lost 2 bases to trimming and J lost 4 bases, with 9 bases between them. The CDR3 reads CSARFRPGANVLTF. The CDR3 DNA reads TGCAGTGCTAGATTTCGGCCGGGGGCCAACGTCCTGACTTTC.